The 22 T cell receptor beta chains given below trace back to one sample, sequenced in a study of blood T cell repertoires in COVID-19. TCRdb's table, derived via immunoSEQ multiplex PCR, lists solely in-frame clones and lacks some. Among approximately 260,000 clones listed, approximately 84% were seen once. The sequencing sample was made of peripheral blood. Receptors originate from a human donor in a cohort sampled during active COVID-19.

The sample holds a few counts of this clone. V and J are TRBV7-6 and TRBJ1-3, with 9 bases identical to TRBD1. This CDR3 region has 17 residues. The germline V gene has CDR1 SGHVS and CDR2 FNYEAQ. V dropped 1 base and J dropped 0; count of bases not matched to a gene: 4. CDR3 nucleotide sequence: TGTGCCAGCAGCTTAGTGGGACAGGGCACCTCTGGAAACACCATATATTTT. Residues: CASSLVGQGTSGNTIYF.

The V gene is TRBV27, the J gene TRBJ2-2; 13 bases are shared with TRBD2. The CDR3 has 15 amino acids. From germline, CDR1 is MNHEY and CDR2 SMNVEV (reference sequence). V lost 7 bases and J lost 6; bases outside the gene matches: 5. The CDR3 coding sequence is TGTGCCAGCATCTCACTAGCGGGGGGGCCCGGGGAGCTGTTTTTT. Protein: CASISLAGGPGELFF.

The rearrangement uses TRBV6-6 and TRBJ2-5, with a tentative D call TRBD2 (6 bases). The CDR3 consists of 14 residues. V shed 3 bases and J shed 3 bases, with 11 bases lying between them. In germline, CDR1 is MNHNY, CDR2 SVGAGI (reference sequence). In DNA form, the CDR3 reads TGTGCCAGCAGTTATCTCACTAGCAAAGAGACCCAGTACTTC. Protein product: CASSYLTSKETQYF.

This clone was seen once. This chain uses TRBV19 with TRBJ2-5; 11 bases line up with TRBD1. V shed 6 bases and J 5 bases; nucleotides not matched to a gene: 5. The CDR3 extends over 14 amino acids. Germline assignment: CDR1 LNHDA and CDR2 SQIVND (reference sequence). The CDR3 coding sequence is TGTGCCAGTAGACGGACAGGGGGCGGCGAGACCCAGTACTTC. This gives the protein CASRRTGGGETQYF.

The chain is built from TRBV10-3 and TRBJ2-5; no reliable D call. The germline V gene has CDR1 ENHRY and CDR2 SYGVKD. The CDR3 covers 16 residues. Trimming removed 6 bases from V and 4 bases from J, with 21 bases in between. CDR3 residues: CAIRGDGPTSPETQYF. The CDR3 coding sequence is TGTGCCATCAGGGGCGATGGCCCCACGTCTCCAGAGACCCAGTACTTC.

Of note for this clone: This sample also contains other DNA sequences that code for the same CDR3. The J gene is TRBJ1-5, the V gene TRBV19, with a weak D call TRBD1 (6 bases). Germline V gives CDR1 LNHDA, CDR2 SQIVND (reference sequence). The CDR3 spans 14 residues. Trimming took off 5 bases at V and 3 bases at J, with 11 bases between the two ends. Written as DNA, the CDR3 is TGTGCCAGTAGTTTACGACAGGCCAATCAGCCCCAGCATTTT. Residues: CASSLRQANQPQHF.

Written as DNA, the CDR3 is TGTGCCACCAGAGAACCCAGGGGTTCCGGGGAGCTGTTTTTT. Translated, it gives CATREPRGSGELFF. The rearrangement links TRBV24-1 to TRBJ2-2; possibly TRBD1 for D (6 bases). Trimming left V 7 bases short and J 6 bases short, with 14 bases between. Per germline, CDR1 KGHDR and CDR2 SFDVKD. CDR3 size: 14 residues.

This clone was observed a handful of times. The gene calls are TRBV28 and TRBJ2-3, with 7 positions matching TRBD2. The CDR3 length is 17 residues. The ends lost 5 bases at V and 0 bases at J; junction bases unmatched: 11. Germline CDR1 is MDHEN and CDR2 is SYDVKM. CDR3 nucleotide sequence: TGTGCCAGCAGTATAAAGCGACTAGCTTCTAGCACAGATACGCAGTATTTT. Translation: CASSIKRLASSTDTQYF.

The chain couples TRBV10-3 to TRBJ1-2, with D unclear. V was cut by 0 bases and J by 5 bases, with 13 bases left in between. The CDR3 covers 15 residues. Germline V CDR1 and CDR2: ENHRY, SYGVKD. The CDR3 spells CAISESNLALYGYTF. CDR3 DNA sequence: TGTGCCATCAGTGAGTCGAACCTGGCATTATATGGCTACACCTTC.

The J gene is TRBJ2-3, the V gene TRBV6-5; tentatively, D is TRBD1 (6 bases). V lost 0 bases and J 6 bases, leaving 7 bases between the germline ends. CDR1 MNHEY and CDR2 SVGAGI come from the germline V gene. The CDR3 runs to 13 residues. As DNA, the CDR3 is TGTGCCAGCAGTTACTCGAGGGGGGATACGCAGTATTTT. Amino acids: CASSYSRGDTQYF.

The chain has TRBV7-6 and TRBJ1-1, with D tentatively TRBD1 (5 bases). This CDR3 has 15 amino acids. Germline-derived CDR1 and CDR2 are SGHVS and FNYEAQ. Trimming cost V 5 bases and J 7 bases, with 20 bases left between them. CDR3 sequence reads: CASSLMRGGGGEAFF. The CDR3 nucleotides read TGTGCCAGCAGCCTCATGCGGGGGGGAGGCGGTGAAGCTTTCTTT.

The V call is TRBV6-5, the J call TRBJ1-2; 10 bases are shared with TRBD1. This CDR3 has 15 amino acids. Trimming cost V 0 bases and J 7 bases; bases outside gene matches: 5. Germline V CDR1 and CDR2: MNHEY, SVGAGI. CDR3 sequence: CASSYSGQGTGGYTF. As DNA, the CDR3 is TGTGCCAGCAGTTACTCGGGACAGGGGACGGGTGGCTACACCTTC.

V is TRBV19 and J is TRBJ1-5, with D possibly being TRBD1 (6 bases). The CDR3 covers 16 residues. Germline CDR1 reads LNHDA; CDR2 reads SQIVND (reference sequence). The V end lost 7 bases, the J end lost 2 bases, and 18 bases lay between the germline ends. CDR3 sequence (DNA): TGTGCCAGTACCCCAATTGGACAGAGGGGCAATCAGCCCCAGCATTTT. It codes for CASTPIGQRGNQPQHF.

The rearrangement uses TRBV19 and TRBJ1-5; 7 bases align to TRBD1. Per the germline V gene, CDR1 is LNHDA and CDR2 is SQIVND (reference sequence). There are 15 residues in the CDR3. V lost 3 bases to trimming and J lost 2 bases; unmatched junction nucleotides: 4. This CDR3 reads CASSMEGARNQPQHF. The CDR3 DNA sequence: TGTGCCAGTAGTATGGAGGGGGCACGCAATCAGCCCCAGCATTTT.

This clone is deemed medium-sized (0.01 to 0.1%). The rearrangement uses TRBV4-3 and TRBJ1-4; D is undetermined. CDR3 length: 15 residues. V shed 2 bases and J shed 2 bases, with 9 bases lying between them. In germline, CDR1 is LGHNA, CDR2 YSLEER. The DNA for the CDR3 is TGCGCCAGCAGCCAATCCGCCGAGACTAATGAAAAACTGTTTTTT. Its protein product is CASSQSAETNEKLFF.

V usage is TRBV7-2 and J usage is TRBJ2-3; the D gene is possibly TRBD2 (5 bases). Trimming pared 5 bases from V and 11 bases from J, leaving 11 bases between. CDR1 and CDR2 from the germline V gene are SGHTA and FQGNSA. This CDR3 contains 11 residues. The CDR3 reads CASSPRGKQYF. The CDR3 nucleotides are TGTGCCAGCAGCCCCCGGGGAAAGCAGTATTTT.

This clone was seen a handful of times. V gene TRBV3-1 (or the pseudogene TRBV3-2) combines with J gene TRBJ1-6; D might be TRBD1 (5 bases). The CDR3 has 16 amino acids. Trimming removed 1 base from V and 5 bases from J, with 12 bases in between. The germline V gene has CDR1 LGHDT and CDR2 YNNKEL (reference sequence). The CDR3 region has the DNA TGTGCCAGCAGCCAAGGCGAGGGGACTCATAATTCACCCCTCCACTTT. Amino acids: CASSQGEGTHNSPLHF.

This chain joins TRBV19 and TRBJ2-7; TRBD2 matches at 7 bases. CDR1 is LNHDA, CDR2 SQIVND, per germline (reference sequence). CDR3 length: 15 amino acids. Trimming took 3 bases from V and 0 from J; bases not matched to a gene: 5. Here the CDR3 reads CASSIGLGTSYEQYF. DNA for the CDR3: TGTGCCAGTAGTATCGGACTAGGGACCTCCTACGAGCAGTACTTC.

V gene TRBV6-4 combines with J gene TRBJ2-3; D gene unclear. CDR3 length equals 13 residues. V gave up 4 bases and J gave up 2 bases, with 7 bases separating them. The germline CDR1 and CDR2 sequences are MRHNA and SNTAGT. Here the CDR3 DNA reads TGTGCCAGCAGTGCTAGGCCCACAGATACGCAGTATTTT. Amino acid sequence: CASSARPTDTQYF.

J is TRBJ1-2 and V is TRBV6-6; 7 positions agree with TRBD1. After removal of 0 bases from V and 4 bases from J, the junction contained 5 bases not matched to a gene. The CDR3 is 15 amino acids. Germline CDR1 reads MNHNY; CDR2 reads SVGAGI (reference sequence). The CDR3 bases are TGTGCCAGCAGTTACTCTGGGGACAGCTTCTATGGCTACACCTTC. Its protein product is CASSYSGDSFYGYTF.

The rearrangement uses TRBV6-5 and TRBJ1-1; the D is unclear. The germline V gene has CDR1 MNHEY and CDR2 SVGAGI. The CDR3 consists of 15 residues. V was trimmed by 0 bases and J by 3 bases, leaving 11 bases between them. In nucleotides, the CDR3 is TGTGCCAGCAGTTACTCGAGCACTTCTTACACTGAAGCTTTCTTT. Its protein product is CASSYSSTSYTEAFF.

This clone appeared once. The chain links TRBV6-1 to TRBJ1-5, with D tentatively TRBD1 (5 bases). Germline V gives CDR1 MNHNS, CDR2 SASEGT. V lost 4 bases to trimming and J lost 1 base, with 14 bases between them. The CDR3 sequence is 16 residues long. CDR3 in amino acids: CASSAASGVSNQPQHF. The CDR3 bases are TGTGCCAGCAGTGCGGCCTCGGGGGTAAGCAATCAGCCCCAGCATTTT.